The T cell receptor beta chain described here comes from a study of cytomegalovirus exposure and HLA in healthy donors. This clone has just one count. What it binds is unknown. V was pared by 1 base and J by 2 bases, with 6 bases between. Germline CDR1 reads KGHSH; CDR2 reads LQKENI. The length of the CDR3 is 13 residues. Sequencing used immunoSEQ multiplex PCR; TCRdb keeps in-frame clones, though not all of them. The sample yields roughly 50,000 clones, around 93% seen once. The study, taken as a whole, reports: According to the study, roughly 160 TCR beta chains were cytomegalovirus-associated. Under in vitro conditions, a few CMV-associated chains were confirmed as specific for CMV antigens.

The V gene is TRBV18, the J gene TRBJ2-7, with D hard to call. The sequenced material came from PBMCs. The clonotype comes from a woman aged 18-35 years in good health and CMV-seropositive. The CDR3: CASSPQETYEQYF. DNA of the CDR3: TGTGCCAGCTCACCACAGGAGACCTACGAGCAGTACTTC.